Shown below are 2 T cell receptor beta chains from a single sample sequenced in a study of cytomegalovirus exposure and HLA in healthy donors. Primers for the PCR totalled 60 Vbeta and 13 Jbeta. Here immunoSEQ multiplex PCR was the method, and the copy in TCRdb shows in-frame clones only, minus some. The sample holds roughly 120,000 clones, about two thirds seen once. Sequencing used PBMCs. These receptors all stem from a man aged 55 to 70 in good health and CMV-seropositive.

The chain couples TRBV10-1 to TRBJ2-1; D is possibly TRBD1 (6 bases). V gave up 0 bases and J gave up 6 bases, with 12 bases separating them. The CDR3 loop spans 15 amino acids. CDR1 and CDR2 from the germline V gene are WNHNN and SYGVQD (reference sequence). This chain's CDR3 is CASSESTGRGNEQFF. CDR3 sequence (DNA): TGCGCCAGCAGTGAGTCTACGGGCAGGGGCAATGAGCAGTTCTTC.

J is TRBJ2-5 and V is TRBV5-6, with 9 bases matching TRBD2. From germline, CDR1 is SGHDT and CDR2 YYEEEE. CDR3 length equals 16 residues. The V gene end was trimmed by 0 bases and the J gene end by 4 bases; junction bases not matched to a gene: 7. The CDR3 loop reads CASSLARGLARETQYF. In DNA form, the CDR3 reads TGTGCCAGCAGCTTGGCCAGGGGACTAGCTAGAGAGACCCAGTACTTC. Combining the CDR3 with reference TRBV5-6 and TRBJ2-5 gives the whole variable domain DAGVTQSPTHLIKTRGQQVTLRCSPKSGHDTVSWYQQALGQGPQFIFQYYEEEERQRGNFPDRFSGHQFPNYSSELNVNALLLGDSALYLCASSLARGLARETQYFGPGTRLLVL.